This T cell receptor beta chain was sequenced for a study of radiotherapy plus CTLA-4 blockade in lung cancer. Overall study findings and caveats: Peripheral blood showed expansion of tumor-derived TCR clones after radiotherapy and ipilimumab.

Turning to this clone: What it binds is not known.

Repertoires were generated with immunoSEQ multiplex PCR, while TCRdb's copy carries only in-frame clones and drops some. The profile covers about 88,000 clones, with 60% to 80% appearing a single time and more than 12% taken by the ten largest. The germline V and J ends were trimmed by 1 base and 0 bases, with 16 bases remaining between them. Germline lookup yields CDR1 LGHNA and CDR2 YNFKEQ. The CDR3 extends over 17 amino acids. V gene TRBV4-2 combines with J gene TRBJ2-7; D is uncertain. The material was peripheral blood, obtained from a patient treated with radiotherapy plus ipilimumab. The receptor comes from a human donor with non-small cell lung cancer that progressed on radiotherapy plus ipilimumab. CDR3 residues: CASSQARAADSSYEQYF. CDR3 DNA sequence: TGTGCCAGCAGCCAAGCCCGGGCAGCCGATAGCTCCTACGAGCAGTACTTC.